This TCR beta chain was obtained from a study of glioma-infiltrating T cells after dendritic cell vaccination. The time point was: after dendritic cell vaccination, including at tumor progression/relapse. This CDR3 comprises 14 residues. Looked up from germline, CDR1 is LNHDA and CDR2 is SQIVND (reference sequence). Trimming took off 0 bases at V and 0 bases at J, with 4 bases between the two ends. Using immunoSEQ multiplex PCR, the repertoire was profiled, and TCRdb retains in-frame clones only, with some absent. The table records around 92,000 clones, about 85% of them present only once. This sequence originates from a human donor with glioblastoma. This chain uses TRBV19 with TRBJ2-3; no definite D call. This specimen was blood, taken after dendritic cell vaccination. The CDR3 DNA reads as TGTGCCAGTAGTATAGATCCTAGCACAGATACGCAGTATTTT. It encodes CASSIDPSTDTQYF.